Listed below are T cell receptor beta chains from one sample, sequenced in a study of blood T cell repertoires in COVID-19. Repertoires were generated with immunoSEQ multiplex PCR, while TCRdb's copy carries only in-frame clones and drops some. The table shows just over 150,000 clones, with 82% occurring only once. Source material: peripheral blood. Source of these receptors: a woman in her forties with COVID-19, enrolled during active disease. The CDR3 runs from the conserved cysteine through the conserved F or W. A D gene is named only where the DNA matches it firmly. Expanded clones are given a class, and other clones once, few, many or no size at all.

CDR3 protein: CASSPDRELYGYTF; CDR3 DNA: TGTGCCAGCAGCCCGGACAGAGAACTCTATGGCTACACCTTC; V gene: TRBV5-4; clone size: -; J gene: TRBJ1-2; D gene: -
CDR3 protein: CASSLSDGTDTQYF; CDR3 DNA: TGTGCCAGCAGCTTAAGCGACGGGACAGATACGCAGTATTTT; V gene: TRBV7-9; clone size: -; J gene: TRBJ2-3; D gene: -
CDR3 protein: CASSYSISTDTQYF; CDR3 DNA: TGTGCCAGCAGCTACTCCATTAGCACAGATACGCAGTATTTT; V gene: TRBV7-2; clone size: -; J gene: TRBJ2-3; D gene: -
CDR3 protein: CASSLSEREGRGEYNEQFF; CDR3 DNA: TGTGCCAGCAGCTTATCGGAGCGGGAGGGCCGGGGAGAGTACAATGAGCAGTTCTTC; V gene: TRBV7-9; clone size: -; J gene: TRBJ2-1; D gene: TRBD2
CDR3 protein: CASNLAGGLNEQYF; CDR3 DNA: TGTGCCAGCAACCTAGCGGGAGGGCTCAACGAGCAGTACTTC; V gene: TRBV7-9; clone size: -; J gene: TRBJ2-7; D gene: TRBD2
CDR3 protein: CASSYRYEQYF; CDR3 DNA: TGTGCCAGCAGCTACCGGTACGAGCAGTACTTC; V gene: TRBV7-9; clone size: -; J gene: TRBJ2-7; D gene: -
CDR3 protein: CASSGGGGSYEQYF; CDR3 DNA: TGTGCCAGCAGCGGTGGGGGGGGATCTTACGAGCAGTACTTC; V gene: TRBV6-6; clone size: -; J gene: TRBJ2-7; D gene: TRBD2
CDR3 protein: CASRTKGTEGYGYTF; CDR3 DNA: TGTGCCAGCAGAACGAAGGGGACAGAAGGGTATGGCTACACCTTC; V gene: TRBV6-6; clone size: once; J gene: TRBJ1-2; D gene: TRBD1
CDR3 protein: CASSPSTGSTDTQYF; CDR3 DNA: TGTGCCAGCAGCCCGTCAACCGGTTCCACAGATACGCAGTATTTT; V gene: TRBV3-1/TRBV3-2; clone size: few; J gene: TRBJ2-3; D gene: -
CDR3 protein: CASSWGLTPNTQYF; CDR3 DNA: TGTGCCAGCAGCTGGGGACTGACTCCCAATACGCAGTATTTT; V gene: TRBV7-3; clone size: -; J gene: TRBJ2-3; D gene: -
CDR3 protein: CASSFTAGASAAYNEQFF; CDR3 DNA: TGTGCCAGCAGTTTTACAGCGGGAGCGTCCGCCGCGTACAATGAGCAGTTCTTC; V gene: TRBV27; clone size: -; J gene: TRBJ2-1; D gene: TRBD2
CDR3 protein: CASSRTGGINQPQHF; CDR3 DNA: TGTGCCAGCAGTCGGACAGGGGGTATCAATCAGCCCCAGCATTTT; V gene: TRBV27; clone size: -; J gene: TRBJ1-5; D gene: TRBD1
CDR3 protein: CASSVEGTRGESQYF; CDR3 DNA: TGTGCCAGCAGCGTAGAGGGGACTAGGGGGGAGTCCCAGTACTTC; V gene: TRBV9; clone size: -; J gene: TRBJ2-5; D gene: TRBD2
CDR3 protein: CASSLGPYGYTF; CDR3 DNA: TGTGCCAGTAGTTTGGGCCCCTATGGCTACACCTTC; V gene: TRBV19; clone size: -; J gene: TRBJ1-2; D gene: -
CDR3 protein: CTSSQTGLAGETNATDTQYF; CDR3 DNA: TGCACCAGCAGCCAGACTGGACTAGCGGGAGAGACCAATGCCACAGATACGCAGTATTTT; V gene: TRBV1; clone size: -; J gene: TRBJ2-3; D gene: -
CDR3 protein: CASSQQDRGHYGYTF; CDR3 DNA: TGTGCCAGCAGTCAACAGGACAGGGGGCACTATGGCTACACCTTC; V gene: TRBV6-5; clone size: -; J gene: TRBJ1-2; D gene: TRBD1
CDR3 protein: CASSQDGGAPNSPLHF; CDR3 DNA: TGTGCCAGCAGCCAAGACGGCGGAGCCCCCAATTCACCCCTCCACTTT; V gene: TRBV3-1/TRBV3-2; clone size: -; J gene: TRBJ1-6; D gene: -
CDR3 protein: CASSLVVSGSYNEQFF; CDR3 DNA: TGTGCCAGCAGCTTAGTTGTATCGGGGTCCTACAATGAGCAGTTCTTC; V gene: TRBV7-6; clone size: -; J gene: TRBJ2-1; D gene: -
CDR3 protein: CASSVSSGRGTDTQYF; CDR3 DNA: TGTGCCAGCAGCGTTAGTAGCGGGAGGGGCACAGATACGCAGTATTTT; V gene: TRBV9; clone size: -; J gene: TRBJ2-3; D gene: TRBD2
CDR3 protein: CASRSMEGGSYNSPLHF; CDR3 DNA: TGTGCCAGCCGATCTATGGAAGGGGGCTCCTATAATTCACCCCTCCACTTT; V gene: TRBV27; clone size: -; J gene: TRBJ1-6; D gene: -
CDR3 protein: CASSDNGRSSGSSEQFF; CDR3 DNA: TGCGCCAGCAGTGACAATGGGAGGTCTAGCGGGAGTTCTGAGCAGTTCTTC; V gene: TRBV10-2; clone size: -; J gene: TRBJ2-1; D gene: TRBD2
CDR3 protein: CAWSSPGQGKQPQHF; CDR3 DNA: TGTGCCTGGAGTTCCCCGGGACAGGGGAAACAGCCCCAGCATTTT; V gene: TRBV30; clone size: -; J gene: TRBJ1-5; D gene: TRBD1
CDR3 protein: CASSLGGPGRANYGYTF; CDR3 DNA: TGTGCCAGCAGCTTAGGGGGGCCGGGTAGGGCTAACTATGGCTACACCTTC; V gene: TRBV7-2; clone size: once; J gene: TRBJ1-2; D gene: -
CDR3 protein: CASSNSGGGDTQYF; CDR3 DNA: TGCGCCAGCAGTAATAGCGGGGGAGGAGATACGCAGTATTTT; V gene: TRBV5-1; clone size: -; J gene: TRBJ2-3; D gene: TRBD2
CDR3 protein: CASSPTVYEKLFF; CDR3 DNA: TGTGCCAGCAGTCCGACAGTTTACGAAAAACTGTTTTTT; V gene: TRBV6-5; clone size: -; J gene: TRBJ1-4; D gene: -
CDR3 protein: CASSLGTGTDEQFF; CDR3 DNA: TGCGCCAGCAGCCTGGGGACAGGGACCGATGAGCAGTTCTTC; V gene: TRBV4-1; clone size: -; J gene: TRBJ2-1; D gene: TRBD1
CDR3 protein: CASRSNTGELFF; CDR3 DNA: TGTGCCAGCAGATCTAACACCGGGGAGCTGTTTTTT; V gene: TRBV6-6; clone size: -; J gene: TRBJ2-2; D gene: -
CDR3 protein: CASSTSRDRINSPLHF; CDR3 DNA: TGTGCCAGTAGTACCTCTAGGGACAGGATTAATTCACCCCTCCACTTT; V gene: TRBV19; clone size: -; J gene: TRBJ1-6; D gene: TRBD1
CDR3 protein: CASSSTSGRADTQYF; CDR3 DNA: TGTGCCAGCAGTTCGACTAGCGGGAGGGCAGATACGCAGTATTTT; V gene: TRBV6-5; clone size: -; J gene: TRBJ2-3; D gene: TRBD2
CDR3 protein: CASRGQGWAETQYF; CDR3 DNA: TGTGCCAGCAGGGGACAGGGTTGGGCAGAGACCCAGTACTTC; V gene: TRBV6-6; clone size: -; J gene: TRBJ2-5; D gene: TRBD1
CDR3 protein: CASSFRDSYEQYF; CDR3 DNA: TGTGCCAGCAGCTTTCGGGACTCCTACGAGCAGTACTTC; V gene: TRBV5-4; clone size: -; J gene: TRBJ2-7; D gene: -
CDR3 protein: CSVEIPRGNYGYTF; CDR3 DNA: TGCAGCGTTGAAATTCCCAGGGGGAACTATGGCTACACCTTC; V gene: TRBV29-1; clone size: -; J gene: TRBJ1-2; D gene: TRBD1
CDR3 protein: CASSLELNTGELFF; CDR3 DNA: TGTGCCAGCAGCTTGGAACTGAACACCGGGGAGCTGTTTTTT; V gene: TRBV5-4; clone size: -; J gene: TRBJ2-2; D gene: -
CDR3 protein: CASSPGSGRVNEQFF; CDR3 DNA: TGTGCCAGCTCACCAGGCAGCGGGAGGGTCAATGAGCAGTTCTTC; V gene: TRBV18; clone size: -; J gene: TRBJ2-1; D gene: TRBD2
CDR3 protein: CASSREQGNKNTEAFF; CDR3 DNA: TGTGCCAGCTCACGGGAACAGGGAAACAAGAACACTGAAGCTTTCTTT; V gene: TRBV18; clone size: -; J gene: TRBJ1-1; D gene: -
CDR3 protein: CASSVQTGSDTQYF; CDR3 DNA: TGTGCCAGCAGCGTACAGACGGGGAGCGATACGCAGTATTTT; V gene: TRBV9; clone size: once; J gene: TRBJ2-3; D gene: -
CDR3 protein: CATSMNRAYEQYF; CDR3 DNA: TGTGCCACCAGCATGAACAGGGCCTACGAGCAGTACTTC; V gene: TRBV15; clone size: -; J gene: TRBJ2-7; D gene: -
CDR3 protein: CAISESWTDTGELFF; CDR3 DNA: TGTGCCATCAGTGAGTCTTGGACTGACACCGGGGAGCTGTTTTTT; V gene: TRBV10-3; clone size: few; J gene: TRBJ2-2; D gene: -
CDR3 protein: CASSQGLAGLRTDTQYF; CDR3 DNA: TGTGCCAGCAGCCAAGGTCTAGCGGGCCTCCGCACAGATACGCAGTATTTT; V gene: TRBV4-2; clone size: -; J gene: TRBJ2-3; D gene: TRBD2
CDR3 protein: CASSDRGLGANVLTF; CDR3 DNA: TGTGCCAGCTCCGACAGGGGGCTCGGGGCCAACGTCCTGACTTTC; V gene: TRBV6-5; clone size: -; J gene: TRBJ2-6; D gene: TRBD1
CDR3 protein: CASSLWGRPETQYF; CDR3 DNA: TGTGCCAGCAGTTTATGGGGGCGACCAGAGACCCAGTACTTC; V gene: TRBV6-2/TRBV6-3; clone size: -; J gene: TRBJ2-5; D gene: -
CDR3 protein: CASYHTGELFF; CDR3 DNA: TGTGCCAGCTATCACACCGGGGAGCTGTTTTTT; V gene: TRBV27; clone size: -; J gene: TRBJ2-2; D gene: -
CDR3 protein: CASSLPEGGSAMGEKLFF; CDR3 DNA: TGTGCCAGCAGTTTGCCCGAAGGGGGCTCCGCCATGGGCGAAAAACTGTTTTTT; V gene: TRBV28; clone size: -; J gene: TRBJ1-4; D gene: TRBD1
CDR3 protein: CATKQGLTEAFF; CDR3 DNA: TGTGCCACAAAACAGGGGTTAACTGAAGCTTTCTTT; V gene: TRBV6-5; clone size: -; J gene: TRBJ1-1; D gene: TRBD1
CDR3 protein: CASMNIGQRLYGYTF; CDR3 DNA: TGTGCCAGCATGAATATTGGACAGCGCTTATATGGCTACACCTTC; V gene: TRBV28; clone size: -; J gene: TRBJ1-2; D gene: -
CDR3 protein: CASSAGGSGELFF; CDR3 DNA: TGTGCCAGCAGTGCAGGGGGGAGCGGGGAGCTGTTTTTT; V gene: TRBV5-4; clone size: -; J gene: TRBJ2-2; D gene: -
CDR3 protein: CASSLTGGRVHEQYF; CDR3 DNA: TGTGCCAGCAGCTTAACGGGCGGGAGGGTCCACGAGCAGTACTTC; V gene: TRBV7-3; clone size: once; J gene: TRBJ2-7; D gene: TRBD2
CDR3 protein: CASSQDRGGGQYGYTF; CDR3 DNA: TGCGCCAGCAGCCAAGATAGAGGGGGCGGACAATATGGCTACACCTTC; V gene: TRBV4-1; clone size: -; J gene: TRBJ1-2; D gene: TRBD1
CDR3 protein: CASSLGMADTSNTGELFF; CDR3 DNA: TGTGCCAGCAGCTTGGGGATGGCCGACACTTCGAACACCGGGGAGCTGTTTTTT; V gene: TRBV5-5; clone size: -; J gene: TRBJ2-2; D gene: -
CDR3 protein: CASSTSDTQYF; CDR3 DNA: TGTGCCAGCAGTACATCAGATACGCAGTATTTT; V gene: TRBV28; clone size: -; J gene: TRBJ2-3; D gene: -
CDR3 protein: CATSRPGQGVNQPQHF; CDR3 DNA: TGTGCCACCAGCAGACCAGGACAGGGGGTGAATCAGCCCCAGCATTTT; V gene: TRBV15; clone size: -; J gene: TRBJ1-5; D gene: TRBD1
CDR3 protein: CASSALPGQSTDTQYF; CDR3 DNA: TGTGCCAGCAGCGCCCTACCGGGACAGAGCACAGATACGCAGTATTTT; V gene: TRBV9; clone size: -; J gene: TRBJ2-3; D gene: TRBD1
CDR3 protein: CASSLLAGVTGELFF; CDR3 DNA: TGCGCCAGCAGCCTACTAGCGGGAGTAACCGGGGAGCTGTTTTTT; V gene: TRBV10-2; clone size: -; J gene: TRBJ2-2; D gene: TRBD2
CDR3 protein: CASSSSTSGGEETQYF; CDR3 DNA: TGTGCCAGCAGTTCCAGTACTAGCGGGGGCGAAGAGACCCAGTACTTC; V gene: TRBV27; clone size: -; J gene: TRBJ2-5; D gene: TRBD2
CDR3 protein: CASSLGGHSNYGYTF; CDR3 DNA: TGTGCCAGCAGCTTAGGGGGACACTCTAACTATGGCTACACCTTC; V gene: TRBV7-2; clone size: once; J gene: TRBJ1-2; D gene: -
CDR3 protein: CASSLGSPVGSPLHF; CDR3 DNA: TGTGCCAGCAGCTTGGGGAGCCCTGTGGGTTCACCCCTCCACTTT; V gene: TRBV5-4; clone size: -; J gene: TRBJ1-6; D gene: -
CDR3 protein: CASSIESEQFF; CDR3 DNA: TGTGCCAGTAGTATCGAGAGTGAGCAGTTCTTC; V gene: TRBV19; clone size: -; J gene: TRBJ2-1; D gene: -
CDR3 protein: CSVDPVRTSGTRDNEQFF; CDR3 DNA: TGCAGCGTTGACCCCGTCCGGACTAGCGGGACTAGGGACAATGAGCAGTTCTTC; V gene: TRBV29-1; clone size: -; J gene: TRBJ2-1; D gene: TRBD2
CDR3 protein: CSASPQVLRDSHTDTQYF; CDR3 DNA: TGCAGTGCTAGTCCGCAAGTCCTCCGGGACAGCCACACAGATACGCAGTATTTT; V gene: TRBV20-1; clone size: -; J gene: TRBJ2-3; D gene: TRBD1